Each of the 9 T cell receptor beta chains below was sequenced from the same sample in a study of blood T cells in healthy people across ages. With a J-beta primer mix and a sample-barcoded 5' primer, a second PCR ran about 7 to 12 cycles. TCRdb independently ran MiXCR on the 5' RACE reads; one entry per CDR3 protein. The table lists roughly 1.7 million distinct CDR3 sequences, about 31% of them singletons, with 11% in the top ten. Sequenced sample: blood. The receptors stem from a woman aged 30 to 39 in good health.

The V and J genes are TRBV19 and TRBJ2-3; possibly TRBD1 for D (6 bases). V shed 9 bases and J shed 6 bases, with 22 bases lying between them. This CDR3 is built from 15 residues. CDR1 LNHDA and CDR2 SQIVND come from the germline V gene (reference sequence). CDR3 region: CASKSGTRLLDTQYF. The CDR3 nucleotides are TGTGCCAGCAAATCCGGGACAAGGTTGCTGGATACGCAGTATTTT.

The chain employs TRBV5-6 and TRBJ1-2; 7 bases line up with TRBD1. The length of the CDR3 is 14 residues. The trim removed 4 bases at V and 7 bases at J, leaving 10 bases unmatched. Germline CDR1 is SGHDT and CDR2 is YYEEEE. CDR3 DNA sequence: TGTGCCAGCAGCCCTACAGGGGTTCAAGCTGGCTACACCTTC. It is translated as CASSPTGVQAGYTF.

The chain uses TRBV28 and TRBJ1-6; the D gene is possibly TRBD1 (5 bases). Deletions cut 8 bases from V and 8 bases from J, with 10 bases between. The CDR3 totals 12 residues. The germline CDR1 and CDR2 sequences are MDHEN and SYDVKM. CDR3: CASRDFDSPLHF. CDR3 in DNA: TGTGCCAGCCGGGACTTTGATTCACCCCTCCACTTT.

V is TRBV6-6 and J is TRBJ2-5; 11 bases fit TRBD2. Losses at the gene ends were 4 bases for V and 0 bases for J; bases not matched to a gene: 4. Germline V gene data show CDR1 as MNHNY and CDR2 as SVGAGI (reference sequence). This CDR3 is 16 amino acids long. The CDR3 loop reads CASSWRTSGYQETQYF. In nucleotides, the CDR3 is TGTGCCAGCAGTTGGAGGACTAGCGGGTACCAAGAGACCCAGTACTTC.

This chain links TRBV7-6 with TRBJ2-7; D unclear. The CDR3 loop spans 14 amino acids. The germline V gene encodes CDR1 SGHVS and CDR2 FNYEAQ. With 1 base removed from V and 3 bases from J, the gap between germline ends came to 10 bases. The DNA of the CDR3 is TGTGCCAGCAGCTTAGAGGACGCCGGCTACGAGCAGTACTTC. This translates into CASSLEDAGYEQYF. The full variable domain, with the rest looked up from reference TRBV7-6 and TRBJ2-7, is GAGVSQSPRYKVTKRGQDVALRCDPISGHVSLYWYRQALGQGPEFLTYFNYEAQQDKSGLPNDRFSAERPEGSISTLTIQRTEQRDSAMYRCASSLEDAGYEQYFGPGTRLTVT.

Remarks on this clonotype: One junction end disagrees with the germline gene, perhaps due to a read error. The chain uses TRBV20-1 and TRBJ2-3; the match to TRBD1 covers 11 bases. CDR1 and CDR2 from the germline V gene are DFQATT and SNEGSKA (reference sequence). CDR3 length: 16 residues. This chain's CDR3 is CSARGDRGSSTGTQYF. The CDR3 coding sequence is TGCAGTGCTAGGGGGGACAGGGGGAGCAGCACAGGTACGCAGTATTTT.

In its sample, this clonotype was seen many times. V and J are TRBV7-3 and TRBJ2-1; TRBD2 matches 7 bases. The CDR3 spans 14 residues. Germline trimming cut 7 bases from V and 10 bases from J; bases unmatched to any gene: 13. Germline lookup yields CDR1 SGHTA and CDR2 FQGTGA. CDR3 bases: TGTGCCAGCACCCGAGGGTCGGGGGGAGGCGAGCAGTTCTTC. Translation gives CASTRGSGGGEQFF.

This clonotype appeared once. This chain uses TRBV20-1 with TRBJ2-3, with 9 bases matching TRBD1. The germline gives CDR1 DFQATT, CDR2 SNEGSKA (reference sequence). CDR3 length: 15 residues. Trimming at V came to 6 bases and at J to 5 bases, leaving 12 bases not matched to a gene. The CDR3 loop is CSAKYGTGQVDTQYF. CDR3 in DNA: TGCAGTGCGAAATACGGGACAGGGCAGGTAGATACGCAGTATTTT.

This clonotype occurred a few times. The rearrangement joins TRBV27 to TRBJ1-1; TRBD1 is a possible D gene (5 bases). CDR3 size: 15 residues. V lost 0 bases and J 0 bases, leaving 8 bases between the germline ends. From germline, CDR1 is MNHEY and CDR2 SMNVEV (reference sequence). The CDR3 sequence: CASSLSAGMNTEAFF. CDR3 bases: TGTGCCAGCAGTTTATCCGCAGGGATGAACACTGAAGCTTTCTTT.